The clone carrying this T cell receptor (beta chain) has only a few counts. The antigen remains undetermined. Time point specified: sample taken at primary tumor resection. No cells were sorted before sequencing. The whole RNA sequenced was extracted from tumor, nontumor lung or frozen PBMC. There were 65 or so donors, all of them untreated patients with early-stage non-small cell lung cancer. The CDR3 consists of 15 residues. Trimming cost V 5 bases and J 2 bases, with 15 bases left between them. This sample is drawn from a study of spatial heterogeneity in lung cancer. Background on the study: Within raw reads, each unique TCR and UMI combination appeared on average more than ten times.

In TCRdb, the 5' RACE reads were re-called with MiXCR into one record per CDR3 protein. The sample shows around 60,000 distinct CDR3 sequences, roughly 7.9% of them seen only once. General study results and limits: Ubiquitous expanded tumor TCRs were observed in blood more at resection than follow-up.

The chain uses TRBV12-3 or TRBV12-4 and TRBJ1-2; weak D call: TRBD1 (5 bases). The TCR comes from a female donor with early-stage non-small cell lung cancer. The sequencing used PBMCs, collected at surgery. DNA of the CDR3: TGTGCCAGCAGTCAGGGACCTGCGGGGAACTATGGCTACACCTTC. Protein: CASSQGPAGNYGYTF.